These 27 T cell receptor beta chains came from one sample sequenced in a study of monozygotic twins with inflammatory bowel disease. From its re-call of the 5' RACE reads, TCRdb lists each CDR3 protein once, without DNA. The sample data list about 41,000 distinct CDR3 sequences. Sample: blood. The receptors were sampled from a human donor with ulcerative colitis or Crohn's disease, or a healthy co-twin of an affected twin (not recorded which).

This chain connects TRBV27 to TRBJ2-4. Germline CDR1 reads MNHEY; CDR2 reads SMNVEV (reference sequence). This CDR3 has 13 residues. The CDR3 sequence: CASSLGEKNIQYF.

This chain joins TRBV3-1 and TRBJ2-1; absent DNA, TCRdb's TRBD1 call cannot be checked. The germline gives CDR1 LGHDT, CDR2 YNNKEL (reference sequence). The CDR3 runs 12 residues. The CDR3 sequence is CASSQAPSEQFF.

This chain's CDR3 is CASSLGLMVINEQFF. The chain carries TRBV7-9 and TRBJ2-1. CDR1 and CDR2 (germline): SEHNR, FQNEAQ (reference sequence). This CDR3 comprises 15 residues.

The genes are TRBV7-2 and TRBJ2-3; without DNA, the TCRdb call of TRBD2 cannot be checked. CDR3 length: 17 amino acids. Germline assignment: CDR1 SGHTA and CDR2 FQGNSA. CDR3 loop: CASSRRASGGAPDTQYF.

This chain uses TRBV18 with TRBJ2-7; TCRdb's D gene call, TRBD2, goes unchecked for lack of DNA. CDR1 is KGHSH, CDR2 LQKENI, per germline. This CDR3 region has 19 residues. This CDR3 is CASSRGAASGSSNHYEQYF.

The chain recombines TRBV7-8 with TRBJ2-7. There are 14 residues in the CDR3. Germline CDR1 and CDR2: SGHVS and FQNEAQ. The CDR3 reads CASSLGQTTYEQYF.

The chain couples TRBV5-1 to TRBJ2-6; the D gene TCRdb calls, TRBD2, cannot be checked with no DNA. The CDR3 length is 15 residues. Germline assignment: CDR1 SGHRS and CDR2 YFSETQ. The chain's CDR3 is CASKREGTGANVLTF.

The chain uses TRBV9 and TRBJ1-2; TCRdb returns TRBD1, unconfirmable since there is no DNA. Per germline, CDR1 SGDLS and CDR2 YYNGEE. CDR3 size: 13 residues. CDR3 sequence reads: CASRTGTRYGYTF. Complete variable domain (other parts from reference TRBV9 and TRBJ1-2): DSGVTQTPKHLITATGQRVTLRCSPRSGDLSVYWYQQSLDQGLQFLIQYYNGEERAKGNILERFSAQQFPDLHSELNLSSLELGDSALYFCASRTGTRYGYTFGSGTRLTVV.

The J gene is TRBJ1-1, the V gene TRBV29-1; absent DNA, TCRdb's TRBD1 call cannot be checked. CDR1 SQVTM and CDR2 ANQGSEA come from the germline V gene. There are 14 residues in the CDR3. The CDR3 sequence is CSISQAGQGTEAFF.

The chain combines TRBV7-2 with TRBJ2-2. Looked up from germline, CDR1 is SGHTA and CDR2 is FQGNSA. CDR3 length equals 14 residues. CDR3 sequence: CASRPDGHTGELFF.

The CDR3 region is CASSSLRDRGKSTPYNEQFF. The chain couples TRBV7-2 to TRBJ2-1; TCRdb outputs TRBD1, but without DNA this stays unchecked. From germline, CDR1 is SGHTA and CDR2 FQGNSA. CDR3 size: 20 residues.

V gene TRBV7-2 combines with J gene TRBJ2-2. There are 11 residues in the CDR3. Germline CDR1 reads SGHTA; CDR2 reads FQGNSA. The CDR3 here is CASMSIGELFF.

The chain uses TRBV12-3 or TRBV12-4 and TRBJ1-1. This CDR3 spans 16 amino acids. The CDR3 is CASSLAGYGMNTEAFF.

The V and J genes are TRBV6-1 and TRBJ2-1; lacking DNA, the TRBD2 call made by TCRdb goes unchecked. This CDR3 is built from 16 residues. CDR1 is MNHNS and CDR2 is SASEGT in the germline V gene. CDR3 sequence reads: CASSEEVAGGYNEQFF.

The gene calls are TRBV20-1 and TRBJ2-5; the TCRdb call, TRBD2, lacks DNA for checking. The CDR3 extends over 14 amino acids. CDR1 is DFQATT, CDR2 SNEGSKA, per germline (reference sequence). This CDR3 is CSATITGGGETQYF.

The genes are TRBV28 and TRBJ1-2; TCRdb picks TRBD1, but there is no DNA to check that call. Germline CDR1 reads MDHEN; CDR2 reads SYDVKM. The CDR3 spans 14 residues. The CDR3 region is CASSFGAGGYGYTF.

The chain carries TRBV3-1 and TRBJ1-2. Germline CDR1 reads LGHDT; CDR2 reads YNNKEL (reference sequence). The CDR3 contains 14 residues. The CDR3 here is CASSQRTASYGYTF. The full variable domain, completed using reference TRBV3-1 and TRBJ1-2, is DTAVSQTPKYLVTQMGNDKSIKCEQNLGHDTMYWYKQDSKKFLKIMFSYNNKELIINETVPNRFSPKSPDKAHLNLHINSLELGDSAVYFCASSQRTASYGYTFGSGTRLTVV.

The chain joins TRBV4-3 to TRBJ2-3; TCRdb names TRBD2, which stays unverified in the absence of DNA. The germline V gene has CDR1 LGHNA and CDR2 YSLEER. The CDR3 is 15 residues long. The CDR3 loop reads CASSHRLAGTDTQYF.

The chain couples TRBV20-1 to TRBJ2-4; there is no DNA to check the TCRdb D call of TRBD1. The germline V gene encodes CDR1 DFQATT and CDR2 SNEGSKA (reference sequence). The CDR3 loop spans 11 amino acids. CDR3 loop: CSAWGGDIQYF.

Measured by frequency, this clonotype is medium-sized. The chain links TRBV18 to TRBJ2-3. CDR3 length equals 15 residues. Germline V CDR1 and CDR2: KGHSH, LQKENI. This chain's CDR3 is CASSPMDHSTDTQYF.

The chain recombines TRBV6-5 with TRBJ2-6; TCRdb proposes TRBD1, but this gene call is untestable without DNA. CDR3 size: 17 residues. Germline V gene sequence: CDR1 MNHEY, CDR2 SVGAGI. The CDR3 sequence is CASSSGQGATGANVLTF.

The V and J genes are TRBV19 and TRBJ1-2; TCRdb designates TRBD1, a call that cannot be tested without DNA. The V gene's germline CDR1 is LNHDA and CDR2 SQIVND (reference sequence). The CDR3 covers 14 residues. The CDR3 spells CASSVRDTNYGYTF. The full variable domain, with the rest looked up from reference TRBV19 and TRBJ1-2, is DGGITQSPKYLFRKEGQNVTLSCEQNLNHDAMYWYRQDPGQGLRLIYYSQIVNDFQKGDIAEGYSVSREKKESFPLTVTSAQKNPTAFYLCASSVRDTNYGYTFGSGTRLTVV.

The gene calls are TRBV7-2 and TRBJ2-3; without DNA, the TCRdb call of TRBD1 cannot be checked. The CDR3 length is 14 residues. CDR1 is SGHTA and CDR2 is FQGNSA in the germline V gene. The CDR3 region is CASSLDIYTDTQYF.

V usage is TRBV28 and J usage is TRBJ2-5; TCRdb's D call of TRBD1 is untestable without DNA. This CDR3 comprises 14 residues. Germline V gene data show CDR1 as MDHEN and CDR2 as SYDVKM. The CDR3 loop is CASSFQGTQETQYF.

The J gene is TRBJ1-1, the V gene TRBV6-5. The CDR3 has 13 residues. Per germline, CDR1 MNHEY and CDR2 SVGAGI. The CDR3: CASMRERNTEAFF.

J is TRBJ2-2 and V is TRBV5-1; the TCRdb D gene call, TRBD1, has no DNA to confirm it. This CDR3 has 14 amino acids. Germline V lookup: CDR1 SGHRS, CDR2 YFSETQ. This CDR3 is CASRRDRDTGELFF.

The J gene is TRBJ1-2, the V gene TRBV15; the TCRdb call, TRBD1, lacks DNA for checking. Germline lookup yields CDR1 LNHNV and CDR2 YYDKDF (reference sequence). This CDR3 is 15 amino acids long. Here the CDR3 reads CATSRGTVTNYGYTF.